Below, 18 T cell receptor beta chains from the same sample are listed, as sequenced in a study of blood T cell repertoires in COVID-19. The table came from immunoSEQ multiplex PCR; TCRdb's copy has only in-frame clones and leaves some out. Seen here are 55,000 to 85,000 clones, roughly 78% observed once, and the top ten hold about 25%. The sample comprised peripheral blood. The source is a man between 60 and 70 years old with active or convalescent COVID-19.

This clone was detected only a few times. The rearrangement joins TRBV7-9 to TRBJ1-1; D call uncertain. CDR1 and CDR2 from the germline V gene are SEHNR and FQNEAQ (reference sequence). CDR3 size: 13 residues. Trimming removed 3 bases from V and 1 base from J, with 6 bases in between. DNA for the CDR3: TGTGCCAGCAGCTTCTCGGGGAACACTGAAGCTTTCTTT. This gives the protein CASSFSGNTEAFF.

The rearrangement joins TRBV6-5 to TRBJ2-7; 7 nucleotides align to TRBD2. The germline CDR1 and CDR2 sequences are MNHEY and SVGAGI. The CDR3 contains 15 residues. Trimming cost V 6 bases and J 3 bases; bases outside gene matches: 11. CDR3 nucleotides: TGTGCCAGCAGGAACCTAGCGGAGAACCGCTACGAGCAGTACTTC. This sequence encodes CASRNLAENRYEQYF.

The CDR3 here is CASSQALAGVDTQYF. In nucleotides, the CDR3 is TGCGCCAGCAGCCAAGCACTAGCGGGGGTGGATACGCAGTATTTT. V usage is TRBV4-1 and J usage is TRBJ2-3; TRBD2 matches at 11 bases. CDR1 is MGHRA and CDR2 is YSYEKL in the germline V gene. The CDR3 is 15 residues long. The V and J ends lost 1 base and 6 bases, in that order; junction bases with no gene match: 3.

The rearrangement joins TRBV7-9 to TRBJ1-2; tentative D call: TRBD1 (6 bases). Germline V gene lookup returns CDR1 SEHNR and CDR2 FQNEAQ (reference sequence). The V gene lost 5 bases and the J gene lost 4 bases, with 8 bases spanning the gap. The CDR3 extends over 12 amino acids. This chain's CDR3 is CASSRDIYGYTF. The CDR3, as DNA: TGTGCCAGCAGCAGGGACATCTATGGCTACACCTTC.

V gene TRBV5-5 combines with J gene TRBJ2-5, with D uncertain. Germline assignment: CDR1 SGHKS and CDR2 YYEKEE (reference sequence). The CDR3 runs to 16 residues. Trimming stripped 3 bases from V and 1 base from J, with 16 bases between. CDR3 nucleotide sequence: TGTGCCAGCAGCTCGCCTGCCGCGGTTTTCCAAGAGACCCAGTACTTC. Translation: CASSSPAAVFQETQYF.

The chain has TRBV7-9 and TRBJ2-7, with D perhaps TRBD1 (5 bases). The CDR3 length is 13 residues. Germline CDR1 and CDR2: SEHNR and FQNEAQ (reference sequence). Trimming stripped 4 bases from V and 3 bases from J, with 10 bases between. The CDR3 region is CASSSPQGYEQYF. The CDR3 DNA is TGTGCCAGCAGCTCACCTCAGGGCTACGAGCAGTACTTC.

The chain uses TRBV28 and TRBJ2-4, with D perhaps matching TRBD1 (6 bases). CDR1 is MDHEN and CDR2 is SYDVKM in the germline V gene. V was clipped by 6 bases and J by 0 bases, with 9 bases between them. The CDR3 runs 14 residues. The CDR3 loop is CASRETGAKNIQYF. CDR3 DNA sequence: TGTGCCAGCAGGGAGACAGGAGCCAAAAACATTCAGTACTTC.

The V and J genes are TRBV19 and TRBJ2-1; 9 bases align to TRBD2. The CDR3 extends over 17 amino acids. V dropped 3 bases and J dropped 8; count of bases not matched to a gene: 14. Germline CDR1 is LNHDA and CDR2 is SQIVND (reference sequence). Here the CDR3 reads CASSIVSGSSGDDEQFF. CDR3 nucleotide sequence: TGTGCCAGTAGTATCGTGTCGGGGTCTAGCGGGGACGATGAGCAGTTCTTC.

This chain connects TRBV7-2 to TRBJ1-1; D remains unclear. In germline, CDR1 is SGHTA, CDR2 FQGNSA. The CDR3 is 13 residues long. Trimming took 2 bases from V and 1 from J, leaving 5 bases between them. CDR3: CASSLHWNTEAFF. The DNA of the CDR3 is TGTGCCAGCAGCTTACATTGGAACACTGAAGCTTTCTTT.

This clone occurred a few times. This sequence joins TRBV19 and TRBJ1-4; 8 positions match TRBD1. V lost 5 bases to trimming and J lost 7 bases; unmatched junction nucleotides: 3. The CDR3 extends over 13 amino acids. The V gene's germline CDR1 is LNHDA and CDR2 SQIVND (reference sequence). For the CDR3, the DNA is TGTGCCAGTAGTGACAGGGGAGGTGAAAAACTGTTTTTT. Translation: CASSDRGGEKLFF. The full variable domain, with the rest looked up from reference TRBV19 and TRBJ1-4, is DGGITQSPKYLFRKEGQNVTLSCEQNLNHDAMYWYRQDPGQGLRLIYYSQIVNDFQKGDIAEGYSVSREKKESFPLTVTSAQKNPTAFYLCASSDRGGEKLFFGSGTQLSVL.

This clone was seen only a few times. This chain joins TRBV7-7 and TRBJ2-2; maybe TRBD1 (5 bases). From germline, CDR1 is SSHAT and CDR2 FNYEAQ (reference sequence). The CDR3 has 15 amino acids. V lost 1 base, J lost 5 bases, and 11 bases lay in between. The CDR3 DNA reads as TGTGCCAGCAGCTTAGTGTTCAGGGTTACCGGGGAGCTGTTTTTT. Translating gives CASSLVFRVTGELFF.

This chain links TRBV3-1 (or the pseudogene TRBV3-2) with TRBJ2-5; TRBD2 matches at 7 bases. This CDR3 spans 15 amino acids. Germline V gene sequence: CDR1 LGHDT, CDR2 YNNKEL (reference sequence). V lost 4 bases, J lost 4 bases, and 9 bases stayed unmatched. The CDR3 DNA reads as TGTGCCAGCAGCCCCGAGGCGGGGGTAAGAGAGACCCAGTACTTC. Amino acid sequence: CASSPEAGVRETQYF.

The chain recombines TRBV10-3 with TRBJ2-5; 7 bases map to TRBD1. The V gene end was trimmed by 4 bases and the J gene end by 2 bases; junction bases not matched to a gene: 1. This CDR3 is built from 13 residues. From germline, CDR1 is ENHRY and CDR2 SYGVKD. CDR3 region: CAISGDSQETQYF. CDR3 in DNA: TGTGCCATCAGTGGGGACAGTCAAGAGACCCAGTACTTC.

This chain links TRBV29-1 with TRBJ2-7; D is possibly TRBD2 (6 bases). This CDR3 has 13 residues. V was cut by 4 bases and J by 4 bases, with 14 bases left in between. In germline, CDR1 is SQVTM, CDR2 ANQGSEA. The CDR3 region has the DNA TGCAGCGTTGTCAGGGCGGGGCGATACGAGCAGTACTTC. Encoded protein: CSVVRAGRYEQYF.

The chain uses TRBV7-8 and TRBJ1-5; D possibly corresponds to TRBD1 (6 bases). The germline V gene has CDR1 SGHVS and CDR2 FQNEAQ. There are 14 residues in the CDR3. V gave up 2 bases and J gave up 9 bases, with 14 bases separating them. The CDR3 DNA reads TGTGCCAGCAGCTTACTGGCCCAGGGGCGGCCCCAGCATTTT. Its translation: CASSLLAQGRPQHF.

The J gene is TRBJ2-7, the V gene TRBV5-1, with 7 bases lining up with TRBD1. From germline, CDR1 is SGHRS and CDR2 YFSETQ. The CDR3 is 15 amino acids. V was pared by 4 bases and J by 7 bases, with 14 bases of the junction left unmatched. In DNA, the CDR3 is TGCGCCAGCAGCCCCTCCCGACAGGGAGTGGGAGAGCAGTACTTC. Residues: CASSPSRQGVGEQYF.

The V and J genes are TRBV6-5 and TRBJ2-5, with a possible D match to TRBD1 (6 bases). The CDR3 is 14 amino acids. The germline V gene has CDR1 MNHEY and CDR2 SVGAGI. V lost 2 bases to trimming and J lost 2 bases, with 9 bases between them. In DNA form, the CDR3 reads TGTGCCAGCAGTTACCCGGACAGTCAAGAGACCCAGTACTTC. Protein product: CASSYPDSQETQYF.

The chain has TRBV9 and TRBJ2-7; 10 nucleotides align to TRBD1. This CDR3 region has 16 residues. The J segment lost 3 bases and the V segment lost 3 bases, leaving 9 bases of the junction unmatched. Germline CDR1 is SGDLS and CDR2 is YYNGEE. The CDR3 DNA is TGTGCCAGCAGCGCAGATCCCGGGACAGGGGTCTACGAGCAGTACTTC. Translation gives CASSADPGTGVYEQYF.